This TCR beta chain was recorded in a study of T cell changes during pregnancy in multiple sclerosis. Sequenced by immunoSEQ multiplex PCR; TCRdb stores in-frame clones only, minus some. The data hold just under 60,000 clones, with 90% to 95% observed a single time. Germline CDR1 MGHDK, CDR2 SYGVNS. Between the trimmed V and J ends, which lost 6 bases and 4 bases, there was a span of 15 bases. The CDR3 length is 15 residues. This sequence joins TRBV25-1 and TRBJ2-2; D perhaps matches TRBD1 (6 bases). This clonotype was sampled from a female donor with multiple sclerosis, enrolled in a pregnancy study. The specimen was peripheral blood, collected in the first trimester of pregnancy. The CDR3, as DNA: TGTGCCAGCAGCATACAGGGTCCTGGCACCGGGGAGCTGTTTTTT. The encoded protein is CASSIQGPGTGELFF. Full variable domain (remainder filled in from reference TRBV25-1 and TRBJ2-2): EADIYQTPRYLVIGTGKKITLECSQTMGHDKMYWYQQDPGMELHLIHYSYGVNSTEKGDLSSESTVSRIRTEHFPLTLESARPSHTSQYLCASSIQGPGTGELFFGEGSRLTVL.